This T cell receptor beta chain was recorded in a study of tumor and adjacent non-tumor tissue in lung cancer. Turning to the study itself: Around 4.5 million productive TCRbeta reads were obtained per sample on average.

RNA was extracted from bulk tissue without any cell sorting. More than 3 cm separated this lung sample from the edge of the tumor. CDR3 length: 16 residues. Germline V gene sequence: CDR1 SGHDT, CDR2 YYEEEE. V gave up 4 bases and J gave up 5 bases; unmatched junction bases: 11. The library came from three nested PCR rounds adapted from ARM-PCR protocols. TCRdb reprocessed the multiplex PCR reads via MiXCR and lists one record per CDR3 protein. The table shows about 110,000 distinct CDR3 sequences, with 60% to 70% occurring only once. This clonotype was picked up a small number of times. Its antigen is unknown. Study results and caveats: Compared with tumor, normal lung showed significantly lower TCR diversity. Tumor repertoires had a smaller top 100 clone share than normal lung.

The receptor comes from a man aged 55 to 69 with non-small cell lung cancer. The rearrangement uses TRBV5-6 and TRBJ2-1; TRBD1 matches 8 bases. Specimen: distant non-tumor lung tissue. CDR3 residues: CASSHGRDRIHNEQFF. The DNA for the CDR3 is TGTGCCAGCAGCCACGGCCGGGACAGGATTCACAATGAGCAGTTCTTC.